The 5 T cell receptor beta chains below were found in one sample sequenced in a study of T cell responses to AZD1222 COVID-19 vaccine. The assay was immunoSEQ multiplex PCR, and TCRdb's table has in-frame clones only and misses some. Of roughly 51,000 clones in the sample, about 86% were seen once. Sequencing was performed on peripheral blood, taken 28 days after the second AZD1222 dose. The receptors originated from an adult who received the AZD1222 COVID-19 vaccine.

In DNA, the CDR3 is TGTGCCAGCAGCCAAGATGATCTCACCGGGGAGCTGTTTTTT. The encoded protein is CASSQDDLTGELFF. This chain connects TRBV3-1 (or the pseudogene TRBV3-2) to TRBJ2-2, with D hard to call. V lost 0 bases, J lost 4 bases, and 6 bases lay in between. CDR3 length: 14 residues. The germline V gene has CDR1 LGHDT and CDR2 YNNKEL (reference sequence).

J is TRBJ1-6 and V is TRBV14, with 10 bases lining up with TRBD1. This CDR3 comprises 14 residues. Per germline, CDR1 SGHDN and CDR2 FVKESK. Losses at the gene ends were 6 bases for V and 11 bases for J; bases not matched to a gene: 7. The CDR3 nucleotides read TGTGCCAGCAGTCTGACAGGGGGCAAGGCACCCCTCCACTTT. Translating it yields CASSLTGGKAPLHF. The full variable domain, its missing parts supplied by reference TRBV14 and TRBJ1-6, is EAGVTQFPSHSVIEKGQTVTLRCDPISGHDNLYWYRRVMGKEIKFLLHFVKESKQDESGMPNNRFLAERTGGTYSTLKVQPAELEDSGVYFCASSLTGGKAPLHFGNGTRLTVT.

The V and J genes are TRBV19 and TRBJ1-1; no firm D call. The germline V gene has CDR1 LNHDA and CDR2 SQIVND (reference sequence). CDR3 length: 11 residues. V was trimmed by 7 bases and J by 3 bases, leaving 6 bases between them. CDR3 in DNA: TGTGCCAGTACCTCCTACACTGAAGCTTTCTTT. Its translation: CASTSYTEAFF.

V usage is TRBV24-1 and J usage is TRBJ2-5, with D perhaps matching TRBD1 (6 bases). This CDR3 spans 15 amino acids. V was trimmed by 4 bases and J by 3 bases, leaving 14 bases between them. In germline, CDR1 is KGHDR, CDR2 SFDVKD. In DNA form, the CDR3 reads TGTGCCACCAGTGACCCTATAAGGGGGAAAGAGACCCAGTACTTC. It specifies CATSDPIRGKETQYF.

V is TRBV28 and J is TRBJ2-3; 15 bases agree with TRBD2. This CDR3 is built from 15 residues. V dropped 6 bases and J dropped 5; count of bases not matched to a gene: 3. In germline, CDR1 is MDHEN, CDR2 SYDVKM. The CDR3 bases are TGTGCCAGCAGGGGACTAGCGGGAGGTTTAGATACGCAGTATTTT. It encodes CASRGLAGGLDTQYF.